These T cell receptor beta chains were read from a single sample in a study of T cell clones after liver transplantation. Only in-frame clones appear in the TCRdb table, and some are missing; sequencing was by immunoSEQ multiplex PCR. The profile shows about 51,000 clones, approximately 87% of them singletons. Sequencing was performed on CD8+ T cells from blood, taken 12 months after liver transplant. The source is a human patient who received a liver transplant. Part of the T cell pool may stem from the graft donor. The CDR3 runs from the conserved cysteine through the conserved F or W. D genes are given only for firm matches. Clone size is shown for a subset of rows, as once, few, many or a class of expanded clone.

j_call v_call clone_size d_call cdr3_nt cdr3_aa
TRBJ1-2 TRBV9 - - TGTGCCAGCAGCGTAGACGAGGCCCGGAACTATGGCTACACCTTC CASSVDEARNYGYTF
TRBJ2-7 TRBV9 - - TGTGCCAGCAGCGTCGGCAGCTACGAGCAGTACTTC CASSVGSYEQYF
TRBJ1-1 TRBV7-9 - - TGTGCCAGCGTTGGGGGCTACACTGAAGCTTTCTTT CASVGGYTEAFF
TRBJ2-3 TRBV7-8 - - TGTGCCAGCAGCTTAGGAGGGCCCTGGGGCACAGATACGCAGTATTTT CASSLGGPWGTDTQYF
TRBJ2-7 TRBV4-3 - TRBD1 TGCGCCAGCAGCCAAATCGGACAGGCCTCCTACGAGCAGTACTTC CASSQIGQASYEQYF
TRBJ2-7 TRBV9 - - TGTGCCAGCAGCGTTGGTAGCGATCTCTACGAGCAGTACTTC CASSVGSDLYEQYF
TRBJ2-7 TRBV4-3 - - TGCGCCAGCAGCCAAGTGGAAGGGGAGTACGAGCAGTACTTC CASSQVEGEYEQYF
TRBJ2-1 TRBV7-8 - TRBD1 TGTGCCAGCAGCTTAGTGGTGGCGGGACAGGGTTTTGATGAGCAGTTCTTC CASSLVVAGQGFDEQFF
TRBJ2-7 TRBV29-1 - TRBD1 TGCAGCGTTGTCGGGACAGGCCCCTACGAGCAGTACTTC CSVVGTGPYEQYF
TRBJ2-2 TRBV10-2 once - TGCGCCAGCAGTGAGGGGAACACCGGGGAGCTGTTTTTT CASSEGNTGELFF
TRBJ1-2 TRBV4-1 - - TGCGCCAGCAGCCAAGCCCGTGGATTGAGGGATGGCTACACCTTC CASSQARGLRDGYTF
TRBJ2-7 TRBV4-3 - - TGCGCCAGCAGCCAAGGCGCGGGTTCGGGCTACGAGCAGTACTTC CASSQGAGSGYEQYF
TRBJ1-1 TRBV5-4 - - TGTGCCAGCAGCTTGTACGGACCCATGAACACTGAAGCTTTCTTT CASSLYGPMNTEAFF
TRBJ2-1 TRBV7-6 - TRBD2 TGTGCCAGCAGCTTAGGACTAGCGGGGGCCTACAATGAGCAGTTCTTC CASSLGLAGAYNEQFF
TRBJ1-1 TRBV2 - TRBD1 TGTGCCAGCAGTTCCGGGACAGGGGCCATGGACACTGAAGCTTTCTTT CASSSGTGAMDTEAFF
TRBJ2-7 TRBV4-3 - - TGCGCCAGCAGCCAAGGGATAGATTACGAGCAGTACTTC CASSQGIDYEQYF
TRBJ1-2 TRBV29-1 few - TGCAGCGTGGGCCAGACTTTAGATGGCTACACCTTC CSVGQTLDGYTF
TRBJ1-5 TRBV30 - - TGTGCCTGGAAGGATAGAGATAGCAATCAGCCCCAGCATTTT CAWKDRDSNQPQHF
TRBJ2-1 TRBV29-1 - - TGCAGCGTTCGCATAGGAAGCAGCTACAATGAGCAGTTCTTC CSVRIGSSYNEQFF
TRBJ2-3 TRBV9 - - TGTGCCAGCACGGAGGGCTCAGCCGGGCATCTACTCACAGATACGCAGTATTTT CASTEGSAGHLLTDTQYF
TRBJ2-7 TRBV11-2 medium-sized - TGTGCCAGCAGCTCTTTTTCCGGGACGAACTACGAGCAGTACTTC CASSSFSGTNYEQYF